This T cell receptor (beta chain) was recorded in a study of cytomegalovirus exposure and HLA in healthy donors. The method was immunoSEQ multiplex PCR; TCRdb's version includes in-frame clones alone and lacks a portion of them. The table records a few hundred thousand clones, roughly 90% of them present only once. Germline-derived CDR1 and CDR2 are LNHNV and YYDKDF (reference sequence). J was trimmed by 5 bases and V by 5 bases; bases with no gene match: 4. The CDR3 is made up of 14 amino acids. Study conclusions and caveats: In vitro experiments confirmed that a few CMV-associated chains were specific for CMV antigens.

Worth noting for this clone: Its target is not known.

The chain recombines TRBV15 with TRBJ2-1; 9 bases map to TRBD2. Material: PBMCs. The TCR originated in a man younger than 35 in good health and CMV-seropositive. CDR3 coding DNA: TGTGCCACCAGCGGTAGCGGGAGCCACAATGAGCAGTTCTTC. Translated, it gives CATSGSGSHNEQFF.